This is a list of T cell receptor beta chains from one sample in a study of T-cell reconstitution after alpha-beta-depleted transplantation in children. Each CDR3 protein is one row after TCRdb ran MiXCR on the PCR reads. The repertoire holds a few hundred thousand distinct CDR3 sequences, with more than 20% as singletons. Sequencing was performed on PBMCs, mostly from graft donor cells, taken 180 days after TCRalphabeta/CD19-depleted stem cell transplant. The receptors shown here come from a male patient younger than 18 who had a stem cell transplant for acute lymphoblastic leukemia, so the T cells may come from the graft donor. CDR3s include the opening cysteine and the closing phenylalanine or tryptophan. A D gene is named only where the DNA matches it firmly. Only some rows state a clone size, as once, few, many or a class for expanded clones.

abundance: .; j_gene: TRBJ2-7; v_gene: TRBV12-3/TRBV12-4; d_gene: .; CDR3nt: TGTGCCAGCACAAGGGGCGGGTCTAGGCAGTACTTC; CDR3aa: CASTRGGSRQYF
abundance: .; j_gene: TRBJ1-5; v_gene: TRBV6-1; d_gene: .; CDR3nt: TGTGCCAGCAGTGACGGGGGCTCGGGCAATCAGCCCCAGCATTTT; CDR3aa: CASSDGGSGNQPQHF
abundance: .; j_gene: TRBJ2-7; v_gene: TRBV7-2; d_gene: TRBD2; CDR3nt: TGTGCCAGCAGCTTAACTAGCGCCTCCTACGAGCAGTACTTC; CDR3aa: CASSLTSASYEQYF
abundance: .; j_gene: TRBJ2-2; v_gene: TRBV10-1; d_gene: TRBD2; CDR3nt: TGCGCCAGTGGACTAGCGGGACTTGACACCGGGGAGCTGTTTTTT; CDR3aa: CASGLAGLDTGELFF
abundance: many; j_gene: TRBJ2-3; v_gene: TRBV7-9; d_gene: .; CDR3nt: TGTGCCAGCAGCTCTGGACTCGAATCCATAGATACGCAGTATTTT; CDR3aa: CASSSGLESIDTQYF
abundance: few; j_gene: TRBJ1-2; v_gene: TRBV5-6; d_gene: .; CDR3nt: TGTGCCAGCAGCTTGGGTGCGCAGCTAGGGAAACACGGCTACACCTTC; CDR3aa: CASSLGAQLGKHGYTF
abundance: .; j_gene: TRBJ2-3; v_gene: TRBV6-5; d_gene: .; CDR3nt: TGTGCCAGCAGTTACAGGATCGAAACAGATACGCAGTATTTT; CDR3aa: CASSYRIETDTQYF
abundance: .; j_gene: TRBJ2-1; v_gene: TRBV5-5; d_gene: TRBD1; CDR3nt: TGTGCCAGCAGCTTGGTGTGGGGACAGGGCACCTACAATGAGCAGTTCTTC; CDR3aa: CASSLVWGQGTYNEQFF
abundance: .; j_gene: TRBJ1-2; v_gene: TRBV25-1; d_gene: .; CDR3nt: TGTGCCAGCAGTGAAAGTGGCTACACCTTC; CDR3aa: CASSESGYTF
abundance: few; j_gene: TRBJ1-2; v_gene: TRBV20-1; d_gene: .; CDR3nt: TGCAGTGCTCCCTACAGCGACAGGACAGCTACTAACTATGGCTACACCTTC; CDR3aa: CSAPYSDRTATNYGYTF